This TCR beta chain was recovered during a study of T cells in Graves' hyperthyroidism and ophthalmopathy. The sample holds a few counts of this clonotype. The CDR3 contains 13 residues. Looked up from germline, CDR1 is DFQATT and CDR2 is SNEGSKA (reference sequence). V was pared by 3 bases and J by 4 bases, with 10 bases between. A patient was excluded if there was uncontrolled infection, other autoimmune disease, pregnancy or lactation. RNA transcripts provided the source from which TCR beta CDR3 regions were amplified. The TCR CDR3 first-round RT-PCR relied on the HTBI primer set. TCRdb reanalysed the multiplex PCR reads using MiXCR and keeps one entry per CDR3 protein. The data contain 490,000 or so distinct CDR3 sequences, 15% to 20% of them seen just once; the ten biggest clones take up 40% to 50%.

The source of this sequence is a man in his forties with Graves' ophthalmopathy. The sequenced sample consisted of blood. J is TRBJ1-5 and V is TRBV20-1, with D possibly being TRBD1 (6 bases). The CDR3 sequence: CSASRGWNQPQHF. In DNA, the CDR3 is TGCAGTGCTAGCAGGGGCTGGAATCAGCCCCAGCATTTT.